What follows is one T cell receptor (beta chain) and its context. The sample comes from a study of blood T cell repertoires in COVID-19. Overall study: T cells, B-cell-depleted T cells, or PBMCs supplied cDNA or gDNA.

As handled by the study authors: Scientists estimated how many nucleated cells there were by amplifying reference gene primers. This table comes from immunoSEQ multiplex PCR, and its TCRdb copy is limited to in-frame clones, with some not included. V, J and clone size reflect that table, while D and trimming were determined from the DNA. The sample lists more than 200,000 clones; approximately 86% were seen once. Germline values: CDR1 SGHRS, CDR2 YFSETQ. This CDR3 is 15 amino acids long. With 1 base clipped from V and 4 bases from J, the junction kept 7 bases outside the gene matches. Sequencing was done on a sample of peripheral blood. The TCR was taken from a woman in her sixties or seventies with COVID-19, enrolled during active disease. This chain links TRBV5-1 with TRBJ2-7; 8 bases align to TRBD1. As DNA, the CDR3 is TGCGCCAGCAGCTTGAGACAGGGGTCAGGGTACGAGCAGTACTTC. Protein: CASSLRQGSGYEQYF.